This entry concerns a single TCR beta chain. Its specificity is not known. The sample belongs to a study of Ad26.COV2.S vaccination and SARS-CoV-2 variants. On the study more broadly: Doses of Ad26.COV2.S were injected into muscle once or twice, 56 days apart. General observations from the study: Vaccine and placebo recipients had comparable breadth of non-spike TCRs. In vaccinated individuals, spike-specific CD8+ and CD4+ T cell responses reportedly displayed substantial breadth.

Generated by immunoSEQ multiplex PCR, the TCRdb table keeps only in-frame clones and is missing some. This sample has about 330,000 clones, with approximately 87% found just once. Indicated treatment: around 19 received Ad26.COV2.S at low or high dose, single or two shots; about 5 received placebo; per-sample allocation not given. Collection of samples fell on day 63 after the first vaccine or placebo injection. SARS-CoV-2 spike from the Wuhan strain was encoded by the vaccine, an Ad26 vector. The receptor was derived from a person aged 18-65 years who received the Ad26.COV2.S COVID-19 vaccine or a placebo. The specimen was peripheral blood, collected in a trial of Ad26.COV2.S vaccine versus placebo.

This CDR3 is CASRDLAGGRDTQYF. For the CDR3, the DNA is TGTGCCAGCAGAGACTTAGCGGGAGGACGTGATACGCAGTATTTT. This rearrangement joins TRBV27 to TRBJ2-3, with 10 positions matching TRBD2. Germline V gene data show CDR1 as MNHEY and CDR2 as SMNVEV (reference sequence). After removal of 6 bases from V and 6 bases from J, the junction contained 9 bases not matched to a gene. This CDR3 has 15 amino acids.